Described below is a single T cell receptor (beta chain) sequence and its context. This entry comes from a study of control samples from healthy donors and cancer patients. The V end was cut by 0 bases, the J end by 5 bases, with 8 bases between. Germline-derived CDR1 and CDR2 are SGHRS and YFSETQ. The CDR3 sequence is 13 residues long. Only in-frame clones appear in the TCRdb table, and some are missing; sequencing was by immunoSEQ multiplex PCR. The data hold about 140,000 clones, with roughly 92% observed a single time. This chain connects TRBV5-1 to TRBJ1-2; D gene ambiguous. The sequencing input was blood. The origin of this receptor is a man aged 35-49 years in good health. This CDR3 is CASSLGTSYGYTF. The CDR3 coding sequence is TGCGCCAGCAGCTTGGGCACTTCATATGGCTACACCTTC.